The 2 T cell receptor beta chains in this list originate from one sample, sequenced in a study of T-cell reconstitution after alpha-beta-depleted transplantation in children. Construction of the TCRbeta library involved unique molecular identifiers. TCRdb used MiXCR to reprocess the PCR reads, holding one entry per CDR3 protein. The data contain about 420,000 distinct CDR3 sequences, roughly 17% of them singletons. This specimen consisted of PBMCs, mostly from graft donor cells, obtained 360 days after TCRalphabeta/CD19-depleted stem cell transplant. Every receptor here comes from a boy under two years old who had a stem cell transplant for Wiskott-Aldrich syndrome, so the T cells may come from the graft donor.

This clonotype was detected a few times. The junction shows a germline mismatch at one end, possibly a read error. V is TRBV18 and J is TRBJ2-4; 11 bases line up with TRBD2. CDR1 and CDR2 (germline): KGHSH, LQKENI. The CDR3 length is 16 residues. The CDR3 bases are TGTGCCAGCTCCCCGACTAGCGGGATGGCCATAAACATTCAGTACTTC. Protein sequence: CASSPTSGMAINIQYF.

V gene TRBV18 combines with J gene TRBJ1-2; TRBD1 matches 7 bases. The CDR3 is 14 residues long. Per germline, CDR1 KGHSH and CDR2 LQKENI. The V gene end was trimmed by 4 bases and the J gene end by 8 bases; junction bases not matched to a gene: 10. CDR3 sequence (DNA): TGTGCCAGCTCACTGTCGGGACAGCCTACGGGCTACACCTTC. This sequence encodes CASSLSGQPTGYTF.